Listed below are T cell receptor beta chains from one sample, sequenced in a study of blood T cell repertoires in COVID-19. Assay used: immunoSEQ multiplex PCR; TCRdb lists only in-frame clones, some missing. The sample contains approximately 150,000 clones, 60% to 80% of which appear only once. Specimen: peripheral blood. These receptors were taken from a man aged 50 to 59 with active or convalescent COVID-19. The CDR3 runs from the conserved cysteine through the conserved F or W. The D gene is left open where the match is weak. Part of the rows lack a size; the others show once, few, many or a class for expanded clones.

D gene	V gene	J gene	clone size	CDR3 protein	CDR3 DNA
.	TRBV9	TRBJ2-3	.	CASSPRAESTDTQYF	TGTGCCAGCAGCCCTCGAGCGGAGAGCACAGATACGCAGTATTTT
.	TRBV25-1	TRBJ1-5	once	CASSEGDSQPQHF	TGTGCCAGCAGTGAAGGAGACAGCCAGCCCCAGCATTTT
.	TRBV5-6	TRBJ2-5	.	CASSLYPQETQYF	TGTGCCAGCAGCTTGTATCCCCAAGAGACCCAGTACTTC
.	TRBV19	TRBJ2-7	.	CATLDSLRIPYEQYF	TGTGCCACCCTAGACAGCCTGAGGATTCCCTACGAGCAGTACTTC
TRBD1	TRBV9	TRBJ2-7	.	CASSFGQGSVQYEQYF	TGTGCCAGCAGCTTCGGACAGGGGTCCGTGCAGTACGAGCAGTACTTC
TRBD1	TRBV27	TRBJ1-5	.	CASRGQGESNQPQHF	TGTGCCAGCAGGGGACAGGGAGAAAGCAATCAGCCCCAGCATTTT
.	TRBV19	TRBJ1-1	.	CASSPGFTNTEAFF	TGTGCCAGTAGTCCGGGATTTACGAACACTGAAGCTTTCTTT
.	TRBV7-9	TRBJ1-1	.	CASSLVGVAEAFF	TGTGCCAGCAGCTTAGTAGGGGTCGCTGAAGCTTTCTTT
TRBD1	TRBV10-3	TRBJ2-2	once	CAITGTGDTGELFF	TGTGCCATCACCGGGACAGGAGACACCGGGGAGCTGTTTTTT
TRBD2	TRBV18	TRBJ2-3	.	CASSHRDYTDTQYF	TGTGCCAGCTCACACCGGGACTACACAGATACGCAGTATTTT
.	TRBV28	TRBJ2-4	.	CASLGGAKNIQYF	TGTGCCAGCCTAGGGGGAGCCAAAAACATTCAGTACTTC
.	TRBV5-1	TRBJ2-1	.	CASSVLDWRTGNEQFF	TGCGCCAGCAGCGTACTTGACTGGCGGACTGGGAATGAGCAGTTCTTC
.	TRBV10-3	TRBJ2-3	few	CAIGSAGTDTQYF	TGTGCCATCGGGTCGGCGGGCACAGATACGCAGTATTTT
.	TRBV5-1	TRBJ2-3	.	CASSYTRDNPDTQYF	TGCGCCAGCAGCTATACTAGGGACAATCCAGATACGCAGTATTTT
.	TRBV4-1	TRBJ1-2	once	CASSQDFSRNGYTF	TGCGCCAGCAGCCAAGATTTTTCCAGGAATGGCTACACCTTC
TRBD1	TRBV2	TRBJ1-2	.	CASSGLDRVAGYTF	TGTGCCAGCAGCGGACTTGACAGGGTCGCTGGCTACACCTTC
.	TRBV20-1	TRBJ2-1	few	CSASAYTVYNEQFF	TGCAGTGCTAGTGCATACACCGTGTACAATGAGCAGTTCTTC
.	TRBV28	TRBJ1-1	.	CASSFGGRGHAFF	TGTGCCAGCAGTTTTGGAGGGCGGGGTCATGCTTTCTTT
.	TRBV27	TRBJ2-5	.	CASSLLQETQYF	TGTGCCAGCAGTCTACTACAAGAGACCCAGTACTTC
TRBD2	TRBV7-3	TRBJ2-1	.	CASSLTSRTSWRDEQFF	TGTGCCAGCAGCTTAACGAGTCGGACTAGCTGGAGGGATGAGCAGTTCTTC
TRBD1	TRBV24-1	TRBJ1-2	.	CATSDPGQGAGYGYTF	TGTGCCACCAGTGATCCGGGACAGGGGGCTGGCTATGGCTACACCTTC
.	TRBV11-2	TRBJ1-2	.	CASSLGAGFGRGYTF	TGTGCCAGCAGCTTAGGAGCGGGTTTCGGGCGTGGCTACACCTTC
TRBD2	TRBV11-3	TRBJ2-3	.	CASSLEGLADTQYF	TGTGCCAGCAGCTTAGAGGGACTAGCAGATACGCAGTATTTT